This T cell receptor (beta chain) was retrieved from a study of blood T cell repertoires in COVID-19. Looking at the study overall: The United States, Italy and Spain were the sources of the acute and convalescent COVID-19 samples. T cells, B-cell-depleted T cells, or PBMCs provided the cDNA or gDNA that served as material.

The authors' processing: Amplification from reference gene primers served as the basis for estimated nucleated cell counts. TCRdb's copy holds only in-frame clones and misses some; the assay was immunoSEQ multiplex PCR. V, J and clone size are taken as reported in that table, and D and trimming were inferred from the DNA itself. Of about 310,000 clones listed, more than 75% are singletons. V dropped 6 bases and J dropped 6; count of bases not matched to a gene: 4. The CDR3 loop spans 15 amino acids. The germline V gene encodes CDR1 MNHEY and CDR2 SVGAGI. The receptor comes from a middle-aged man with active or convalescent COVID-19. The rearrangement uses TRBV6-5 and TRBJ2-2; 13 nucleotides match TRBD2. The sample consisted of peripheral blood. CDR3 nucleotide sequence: TGTGCCAGCAGACCCGGACTAGCGGGGGCCGGGGAGCTGTTTTTT. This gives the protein CASRPGLAGAGELFF.